A selection of T cell receptor beta chains follows, all from one sample in a study of T cell responses to AZD1222 COVID-19 vaccine. The repertoire was sequenced with immunoSEQ multiplex PCR; TCRdb's copy has only in-frame clones and lacks some. There are about 75,000 clones in the sample; more than 75% occur only once, and less than 20% lies in the top ten. Material: peripheral blood, obtained 28 days after the second AZD1222 dose. Receptors originate from an adult who received the AZD1222 COVID-19 vaccine. Each CDR3 is given with its conserved first and last residue. A D gene is named only where the DNA matches it firmly. For some rows the clone size is stated as once, few or many, or as a class when expanded; others skip it.

V gene	clone size	CDR3 length	D gene	J gene	CDR3 DNA	CDR3 protein
TRBV4-2	.	15	.	TRBJ2-7	TGTGCCAGCAGCCACCCGACTAAGGAGCCGTACGAGCAGTACTTC	CASSHPTKEPYEQYF
TRBV20-1	.	11	TRBD2	TRBJ2-5	TGCAGTGGGGGGGGCCAAGAGACCCAGTACTTC	CSGGGQETQYF
TRBV2	.	14	.	TRBJ1-1	TGTGCCAGCAGTGATAGAGCCTCTAACACTGAAGCTTTCTTT	CASSDRASNTEAFF
TRBV5-1	.	16	TRBD1	TRBJ2-2	TGCGCCAGCAGATGGGGACAGGGGAAAAACACCGGGGAGCTGTTTTTT	CASRWGQGKNTGELFF
TRBV11-2	.	10	.	TRBJ1-1	TGTGCCAGCAGCGGACAAGGAGCTTTCTTT	CASSGQGAFF
TRBV30	.	14	.	TRBJ2-7	TGTGCCTGGAGCCCGGGGTTAGGTGCCTACGAGCAGTACTTC	CAWSPGLGAYEQYF
TRBV3-1/TRBV3-2	once	16	.	TRBJ2-3	TGTGCCAGCAGCCAAGATCGAGCCAGCGTTGAAGATACGCAGTATTTT	CASSQDRASVEDTQYF
TRBV4-1	.	12	.	TRBJ2-7	TGCGCCAGCGTGGATTTCTCCTACGAGCAGTACTTC	CASVDFSYEQYF
TRBV7-8	once	15	.	TRBJ2-5	TGTGCCAGCAGCACCCTTAGGCAGGGCGGAGAGACCCAGTACTTC	CASSTLRQGGETQYF
TRBV3-1/TRBV3-2	.	16	.	TRBJ2-1	TGTGCCAGCAGAACACTGGGGGGTAAGGGATCCAATGAGCAGTTCTTC	CASRTLGGKGSNEQFF
TRBV2	once	13	.	TRBJ2-1	TGTGCCAGCTCGACGGACCGAAACAATGAGCAGTTCTTC	CASSTDRNNEQFF
TRBV29-1	once	15	.	TRBJ1-2	TGCAGCGTTGAAGATGGTGGCAGGGTAGATTATGGCTACACCTTC	CSVEDGGRVDYGYTF
TRBV30	.	15	TRBD1	TRBJ2-2	TGTGCCTGGAGTCCCTGGACAGGGAACACCGGGGAGCTGTTTTTT	CAWSPWTGNTGELFF
TRBV7-9	.	16	TRBD1	TRBJ1-1	TGTGCCAGCAGCCCTATCGGAGACAGGGCCGATGGAGGAGCTTTCTTT	CASSPIGDRADGGAFF
TRBV2	.	15	TRBD2	TRBJ2-5	TGTGCCAGCAGAGTAACGCGGGGGATCCAAGAGACCCAGTACTTC	CASRVTRGIQETQYF
TRBV7-3	.	18	TRBD2	TRBJ2-7	TGTGCCAGCCGCTTGGCCTGGGCTAGCGGGGTTTTTGTCTACGAGCAGTACTTC	CASRLAWASGVFVYEQYF
TRBV9	.	15	.	TRBJ1-1	TGTGCCAGCAGCGTAGCCCCCCTTTCGAACACTGAAGCTTTCTTT	CASSVAPLSNTEAFF
TRBV19	.	13	.	TRBJ1-5	TGTGCCAGTAGTATTTCTGGGACTCAGCCCCAGCATTTT	CASSISGTQPQHF
TRBV28	.	14	.	TRBJ1-3	TGTGCCAGCAGTTCGGGGGACTCTGGAAACACCATATATTTT	CASSSGDSGNTIYF
TRBV4-1	.	13	.	TRBJ1-1	TGCGCCAGCAGCCAAGAGGGGGTTTCTGAAGCTTTCTTT	CASSQEGVSEAFF
TRBV6-5	.	12	.	TRBJ2-7	TGTGCCGGAGAGGCAGCGGTCGGGGAGCAGTACTTC	CAGEAAVGEQYF
TRBV7-8	.	14	.	TRBJ2-3	TGTGCCAGCAGCCCTGGGACCAGCACATATACGCAGTATTTT	CASSPGTSTYTQYF
TRBV28	.	13	.	TRBJ2-3	TGTGCCAGCAGGGATGGGGGCACAGATACGCAGTATTTT	CASRDGGTDTQYF
TRBV24-1	.	15	.	TRBJ2-3	TGTGCCACCCCCGGGAGGACAGGATACACAGATACGCAGTATTTT	CATPGRTGYTDTQYF
TRBV6-5	once	15	.	TRBJ1-6	TGTGCCAGCAGTTACCTCGCAGGGCGAAATTCACCCCTCCACTTT	CASSYLAGRNSPLHF
TRBV28	.	14	.	TRBJ1-1	TGTGCCAGCAACCTAGGGGGGGTGAACACTGAAGCTTTCTTT	CASNLGGVNTEAFF
TRBV19	.	13	.	TRBJ1-5	TGTGCCAGTAGTATTCGGGAAAATCAGCCCCAGCATTTT	CASSIRENQPQHF
TRBV30	few	15	.	TRBJ1-3	TGTGCCTGGAGCTCGCGGACACTTCGTCGAAACACCATATATTTT	CAWSSRTLRRNTIYF
TRBV29-1	.	15	.	TRBJ1-2	TGCAGCGTTGGAGGGGCAGGAGGGACTAACTATGGCTACACCTTC	CSVGGAGGTNYGYTF
TRBV7-2	.	17	TRBD2	TRBJ2-2	TGTGCCAGCAGTTTACGAGCGGGGGGGCCTAGGACCGGGGAGCTGTTTTTT	CASSLRAGGPRTGELFF
TRBV3-1/TRBV3-2	.	15	.	TRBJ1-2	TGTGCCAGCAGTCGTCCCGGGACGTTTATGAAGGGCTACACCTTC	CASSRPGTFMKGYTF
TRBV10-3	.	13	.	TRBJ1-2	TGTGCCTTACGGGGTACCGGGGTTATAGGCTACACCTTC	CALRGTGVIGYTF
TRBV28	.	14	.	TRBJ2-1	TGTGCCAGCAGTCACGGGGGGCCCTACAATGAGCAGTTCTTC	CASSHGGPYNEQFF
TRBV5-5	once	17	.	TRBJ1-2	TGTGCCAGCAGCTTGGGGGACTGGACTCGGACGAACTATGGCTACACCTTC	CASSLGDWTRTNYGYTF
TRBV11-2	.	15	.	TRBJ2-2	TGTGCCAGCAGCGCCCTTTCGGGAGCCACCGGGGAGCTGTTTTTT	CASSALSGATGELFF
TRBV10-2	.	13	.	TRBJ2-1	TGCGCCAGCAGTAAACCAGGGTACAATGAGCAGTTCTTC	CASSKPGYNEQFF
TRBV11-2	.	14	.	TRBJ2-7	TGTGCCAGCAGCTACATCGACAGCCCCTACGAGCAGTACTTC	CASSYIDSPYEQYF
TRBV27	.	16	.	TRBJ2-2	TGTGCCAGCAGCCTCTATGAGACAGAGAACACCGGGGAGCTGTTTTTT	CASSLYETENTGELFF
TRBV7-8	.	13	TRBD1	TRBJ1-4	TGTGCCAGCAGTGAGGGGGCGAATGAAAAACTGTTTTTT	CASSEGANEKLFF
TRBV18	.	17	TRBD2	TRBJ2-5	TGTGCCAGCTCGCCGCCGCCAAGTAGCGGGGGAAGGGAGACCCAGTACTTC	CASSPPPSSGGRETQYF
TRBV10-3	.	12	TRBD1	TRBJ2-1	TGTGCCATGGGACAGGGATACAATGAGCAGTTCTTC	CAMGQGYNEQFF
TRBV6-5	.	14	.	TRBJ1-5	TGTGCCAGCAGCTCTTCAGGGGGCAATCAGCCCCAGCATTTT	CASSSSGGNQPQHF
TRBV27	.	14	.	TRBJ2-6	TGTGCCAGCAAGCGCGACCCTGGGGCCAACGTCCTGACTTTC	CASKRDPGANVLTF
TRBV3-1/TRBV3-2	.	17	.	TRBJ2-1	TGTGCCAGCAGCCAAGTGTTGGCGGGGGCGAGCTACAATGAGCAGTTCTTC	CASSQVLAGASYNEQFF
TRBV3-1/TRBV3-2	.	18	TRBD1	TRBJ1-1	TGTGCCAGCAGCCACGAACTCCGGGACAGGGTTTTGGACACTGAAGCTTTCTTT	CASSHELRDRVLDTEAFF